This passage covers 30 T cell receptor beta chains from one sample sequenced in a study of cytomegalovirus exposure and HLA in healthy donors. Use of 60 Vbeta and 13 Jbeta primers characterized the PCR. Method: immunoSEQ multiplex PCR; TCRdb's copy keeps in-frame clones and lacks some. The table has 150,000 to 200,000 clones, 70% to 80% seen once; the top ten hold about 4.6%. The sequenced material came from PBMCs. The receptors here all came from a woman in her twenties or thirties in good health and CMV-seropositive.

V and J are TRBV29-1 and TRBJ1-1; D gene uncertain. Trimming took off 3 bases at V and 6 bases at J, with 11 bases between the two ends. There are 12 residues in the CDR3. CDR1 is SQVTM, CDR2 ANQGSEA, per germline. DNA for the CDR3: TGCAGCGTTGACTTTAGAGAGGCTGAAGCTTTCTTT. Protein sequence: CSVDFREAEAFF.

This clone was observed once. V usage is TRBV6-5 and J usage is TRBJ1-2, with D tentatively TRBD1 (5 bases). V lost 9 bases and J lost 2, with 10 bases in between. The CDR3 loop spans 12 amino acids. The germline V gene has CDR1 MNHEY and CDR2 SVGAGI. CDR3 residues: CASGRVNYGYTF. CDR3 nucleotide sequence: TGTGCCAGTGGCAGGGTGAACTATGGCTACACCTTC.

The V call is TRBV7-9, the J call TRBJ1-2, with 8 bases matching TRBD1. From germline, CDR1 is SEHNR and CDR2 FQNEAQ (reference sequence). V was pared by 4 bases and J by 0 bases, with 7 bases of the junction left unmatched. The CDR3 has 16 residues. This CDR3 reads CASSSGQATTNYGYTF. CDR3 nucleotides: TGTGCCAGCAGCTCGGGACAGGCGACAACTAACTATGGCTACACCTTC. Drawing the rest from reference TRBV7-9 and TRBJ1-2, the complete variable domain is DTGVSQNPRHKITKRGQNVTFRCDPISEHNRLYWYRQTLGQGPEFLTYFQNEAQLEKSRLLSDRFSAERPKGSFSTLEIQRTEQGDSAMYLCASSSGQATTNYGYTFGSGTRLTVV.

V usage is TRBV11-3 and J usage is TRBJ1-4, with a weak D call TRBD1 (5 bases). Germline CDR1 SGHNT, CDR2 YENEEA. The V end lost 3 bases, the J end lost 9 bases, and 14 bases lay between the germline ends. This CDR3 comprises 14 residues. The CDR3, as DNA: TGTGCCAGCAGCTTGCGGGACGGGGGGAAAAAACTGTTTTTT. It codes for CASSLRDGGKKLFF.

The chain couples TRBV5-1 to TRBJ1-2, with D hard to call. Germline CDR1 SGHRS, CDR2 YFSETQ. The CDR3 has 12 residues. Trimming took off 5 bases at V and 6 bases at J, with 11 bases between the two ends. The CDR3 region has the DNA TGCGCCAGCAGTCCCACACGTCATGGCTACACCTTC. Translating it yields CASSPTRHGYTF.

The V and J genes are TRBV5-1 and TRBJ1-6; perhaps TRBD1 as D (5 bases). Between the trimmed V and J ends, which lost 0 bases and 9 bases, there was a span of 10 bases. CDR1 SGHRS and CDR2 YFSETQ come from the germline V gene. The CDR3 has 14 amino acids. This CDR3 is CASSLAGVGSPLHF. The CDR3 DNA reads TGCGCCAGCAGCTTGGCGGGGGTGGGTTCACCCCTCCACTTT.

This chain joins TRBV4-1 and TRBJ1-2; 8 positions agree with TRBD1. Germline loops: CDR1 MGHRA, CDR2 YSYEKL. With V trimmed by 0 bases and J by 4 bases, 13 bases remained unmatched. This CDR3 contains 18 residues. The CDR3 nucleotides read TGCGCCAGCAGCCAAGAAATCCCCCGGACAGGGCTTCTCTATGGCTACACCTTC. This encodes CASSQEIPRTGLLYGYTF.

V and J are TRBV6-5 and TRBJ1-2; D unresolved. From germline, CDR1 is MNHEY and CDR2 SVGAGI. The CDR3 contains 16 residues. Trimming left V 0 bases short and J 3 bases short, with 14 bases between. CDR3 nucleotide sequence: TGTGCCAGCAGTTACTCGATTCGGGAGTACTACTATGGCTACACCTTC. Its protein is CASSYSIREYYYGYTF.

This chain joins TRBV5-4 and TRBJ2-5, with D maybe TRBD1 (5 bases). Germline-derived CDR1 and CDR2 are SGHNT and YYREEE (reference sequence). Trimming pared 0 bases from V and 1 base from J, leaving 7 bases between. The CDR3 runs 14 residues. The CDR3 is CASSLGQFQETQYF. CDR3 coding DNA: TGTGCCAGCAGCTTGGGACAGTTCCAAGAGACCCAGTACTTC.

This sequence joins TRBV4-1 and TRBJ2-1; 9 nucleotides agree with TRBD2. The CDR3 sequence is 17 residues long. CDR1 and CDR2 from the germline V gene are MGHRA and YSYEKL. With V trimmed by 0 bases and J by 5 bases, 8 bases remained unmatched. The CDR3 region is CASSQDRAGGPHNEQFF. CDR3 sequence (DNA): TGCGCCAGCAGCCAAGATAGAGCGGGGGGCCCCCACAATGAGCAGTTCTTC.

The chain employs TRBV11-2 and TRBJ2-7; no clear D gene. The CDR3 is 15 amino acids. Germline values: CDR1 SGHAT, CDR2 FQNNGV. The germline V and J ends were trimmed by 6 bases and 1 base, with 16 bases remaining between them. CDR3 in DNA: TGTGCCAGCAGTTCACCCGCGTACCGATCCTACGAGCAGTACTTC. The encoded protein is CASSSPAYRSYEQYF.

This sequence joins TRBV21-1 and TRBJ1-1. TRBV21-1 has pseudogene status. The CDR3 consists of 17 residues. CDR3 protein: CASSAKRGIGQNTEAFF. CDR3 sequence (DNA): TGTGCCAGCAGCGCCAAAAGAGGGATAGGGCAGAACACTGAAGCTTTCTTT.

The V and J genes are TRBV4-1 and TRBJ2-2, with D possibly matching TRBD1 (6 bases). This CDR3 is 16 amino acids long. Germline V gives CDR1 MGHRA, CDR2 YSYEKL. V lost 3 bases, J lost 6 bases, and 17 bases lay in between. CDR3 nucleotide sequence: TGCGCCAGCAGCCATTCCGCAGGGGCCTCTTCCGGGGAGCTGTTTTTT. It is translated as CASSHSAGASSGELFF.

The rearrangement joins TRBV7-9 to TRBJ2-2; 7 bases are shared with TRBD1. The trim removed 7 bases at V and 9 bases at J, leaving 8 bases unmatched. Looked up from germline, CDR1 is SEHNR and CDR2 is FQNEAQ (reference sequence). The CDR3 contains 13 residues. In DNA, the CDR3 is TGTGCCAGCAACCTCCAGGGGGACCGGGAGCTGTTTTTT. Its protein product is CASNLQGDRELFF. Full variable domain (rest looked up from reference TRBV7-9 and TRBJ2-2): DTGVSQNPRHKITKRGQNVTFRCDPISEHNRLYWYRQTLGQGPEFLTYFQNEAQLEKSRLLSDRFSAERPKGSFSTLEIQRTEQGDSAMYLCASNLQGDRELFFGEGSRLTVL.

The CDR3 nucleotides read TGTGCCAGCAGCTTAGCGCGACTAGCGGTGGAGACCCAGTACTTC. Translating gives CASSLARLAVETQYF. The chain links TRBV7-8 to TRBJ2-5, with 9 bases fitting TRBD2. This CDR3 comprises 15 residues. CDR1 and CDR2 (germline): SGHVS, FQNEAQ. V trimming: 0 bases; J trimming: 5 bases; junction bases outside the gene matches: 4.

There are a few counts of this clone. V gene TRBV7-2 combines with J gene TRBJ1-4, with D maybe TRBD1 (6 bases). V was clipped by 5 bases and J by 4 bases, with 17 bases between them. In germline, CDR1 is SGHTA, CDR2 FQGNSA. The CDR3 is 16 residues long. CDR3 in amino acids: CASSPQQGGNNEKLFF. CDR3 nucleotide sequence: TGTGCCAGCAGCCCTCAACAGGGAGGGAATAATGAAAAACTGTTTTTT. The full variable domain, in which reference TRBV7-2 and TRBJ1-4 provide the parts outside the CDR3, is GAGVSQSPSNKVTEKGKDVELRCDPISGHTALYWYRQSLGQGLEFLIYFQGNSAPDKSGLPSDRFSAERTGGSVSTLTIQRTQQEDSAVYLCASSPQQGGNNEKLFFGSGTQLSVL.

The rearrangement uses TRBV10-3 and TRBJ1-2; D call uncertain. The V gene's germline CDR1 is ENHRY and CDR2 SYGVKD. The CDR3 length is 13 residues. The germline V and J ends were trimmed by 2 bases and 5 bases, with 9 bases remaining between them. The CDR3 bases are TGTGCCATCAGTGAGGGGCCCCTATATGGCTACACCTTC. It codes for CAISEGPLYGYTF.

The rearrangement links TRBV4-2 to TRBJ1-3; a weak D match, TRBD1 (6 bases). V was shortened by 2 bases and J by 1 base, with 15 bases between the two germline ends. The V gene's germline CDR1 is LGHNA and CDR2 YNFKEQ. CDR3 length: 17 amino acids. CDR3 coding DNA: TGTGCCAGCAGCCAATCTCAAGGGGGGGTGTCTGGAAACACCATATATTTT. Protein product: CASSQSQGGVSGNTIYF.

The chain is built from TRBV10-2 and TRBJ2-1; 10 bases are a match to TRBD2. The V gene's germline CDR1 is WSHSY and CDR2 SAAADI. The CDR3 sequence is 15 residues long. The junction had 7 bases not matched to a gene; V was cut back by 5 bases and J by 6 bases. The chain's CDR3 is CASSHASGGPNEQFF. CDR3 sequence (DNA): TGCGCCAGCAGTCACGCTAGCGGGGGCCCCAATGAGCAGTTCTTC.

The genes are TRBV9 and TRBJ1-2; unclear D gene. Germline CDR1 SGDLS, CDR2 YYNGEE. This CDR3 is 15 amino acids long. The V gene lost 4 bases and the J gene lost 0 bases, with 13 bases spanning the gap. The CDR3 sequence: CASSPSPRANYGYTF. Here the CDR3 DNA reads TGTGCCAGCAGCCCTTCTCCCCGAGCTAACTATGGCTACACCTTC. The full variable domain, its missing parts supplied by reference TRBV9 and TRBJ1-2, is DSGVTQTPKHLITATGQRVTLRCSPRSGDLSVYWYQQSLDQGLQFLIQYYNGEERAKGNILERFSAQQFPDLHSELNLSSLELGDSALYFCASSPSPRANYGYTFGSGTRLTVV.

V gene TRBV2 combines with J gene TRBJ2-3; 11 bases map to TRBD2. Germline V lookup: CDR1 SNHLY, CDR2 FYNNEI. Trimming cost V 4 bases and J 1 base; bases outside gene matches: 4. The CDR3 has 16 amino acids. The CDR3 DNA follows: TGTGCCAGCAGTGTGGCACTAGCGGGGGGCACAGATACGCAGTATTTT. Translation gives CASSVALAGGTDTQYF. Together with reference TRBV2 and TRBJ2-3, the CDR3 gives the full variable domain: EPEVTQTPSHQVTQMGQEVILRCVPISNHLYFYWYRQILGQKVEFLVSFYNNEISEKSEIFDDQFSVERPDGSNFTLKIRSTKLEDSAMYFCASSVALAGGTDTQYFGPGTRLTVL.

The chain carries TRBV5-4 and TRBJ2-5, with 7 bases that match TRBD1. Germline CDR1 and CDR2: SGHNT and YYREEE (reference sequence). The J segment lost 1 base and the V segment lost 4 bases, leaving 10 bases of the junction unmatched. The CDR3 consists of 16 residues. The CDR3: CASSPGTDFLQETQYF. DNA of the CDR3: TGTGCCAGCAGCCCCGGGACAGACTTCCTCCAAGAGACCCAGTACTTC.

This rearrangement joins TRBV4-3 to TRBJ2-7; 8 bases agree with TRBD1. The CDR3 is 14 amino acids. Germline trimming cut 0 bases from V and 5 bases from J; bases unmatched to any gene: 3. The germline CDR1 and CDR2 sequences are LGHNA and YSLEER. The CDR3 loop is CASSQDRGQDEQYF. CDR3 DNA sequence: TGCGCCAGCAGCCAAGACAGGGGGCAGGACGAGCAGTACTTC.

The chain combines TRBV6-4 with TRBJ1-1; D not resolved. Germline-derived CDR1 and CDR2 are MRHNA and SNTAGT. V gave up 2 bases and J gave up 2 bases, with 18 bases separating them. This CDR3 is 17 amino acids long. CDR3 coding DNA: TGTGCCAGCAGTGACCCCAGCCTGAGGGTTTCTAACACTGAAGCTTTCTTT. Translated, it gives CASSDPSLRVSNTEAFF.

This chain links TRBV27 with TRBJ2-7; D remains unclear. The CDR3 totals 14 residues. Germline V gene sequence: CDR1 MNHEY, CDR2 SMNVEV (reference sequence). The V end lost 2 bases, the J end lost 2 bases, and 10 bases lay between the germline ends. The CDR3 coding sequence is TGTGCCAGCAGTTTAGAGCGAGAGACCTACGAGCAGTACTTC. Protein: CASSLERETYEQYF.

The chain links TRBV4-2 to TRBJ2-1; 12 nucleotides match TRBD2. CDR1 and CDR2 from the germline V gene are LGHNA and YNFKEQ. J gave up 8 bases and V 4 bases, and 9 bases lay outside the gene matches. The CDR3 has 16 amino acids. CDR3 in DNA: TGTGCCAGCAGCCGCCCCGGACTAGCGGGGCGGGATGAGCAGTTCTTC. Protein sequence: CASSRPGLAGRDEQFF.

In its sample, this clone was seen a few times. The chain is built from TRBV4-3 and TRBJ1-1; possibly TRBD1 for D (5 bases). The V gene's germline CDR1 is LGHNA and CDR2 YSLEER. The CDR3 consists of 14 residues. V was trimmed by 5 bases and J by 1 base, leaving 11 bases between them. This chain's CDR3 is CASSESGGNTEAFF. CDR3 coding DNA: TGCGCCAGCAGCGAAAGCGGGGGGAACACTGAAGCTTTCTTT.

The chain recombines TRBV5-1 with TRBJ1-4; 7 nucleotides agree with TRBD1. Germline trimming cut 4 bases from V and 6 bases from J; bases unmatched to any gene: 9. The CDR3 loop spans 15 amino acids. CDR1 and CDR2 from the germline V gene are SGHRS and YFSETQ. CDR3 sequence reads: CASSPAGTVDEKLFF. DNA of the CDR3: TGCGCCAGCAGCCCGGCCGGGACAGTGGATGAAAAACTGTTTTTT.

V and J are TRBV9 and TRBJ2-2, with D maybe TRBD1 (5 bases). V lost 5 bases and J lost 4, with 9 bases in between. CDR3 size: 13 residues. CDR1 SGDLS and CDR2 YYNGEE come from the germline V gene. DNA for the CDR3: TGTGCCAGCAGGCAGGGCGGCACCGGGGAGCTGTTTTTT. Residues: CASRQGGTGELFF. The whole variable domain, remainder taken from reference TRBV9 and TRBJ2-2, is DSGVTQTPKHLITATGQRVTLRCSPRSGDLSVYWYQQSLDQGLQFLIQYYNGEERAKGNILERFSAQQFPDLHSELNLSSLELGDSALYFCASRQGGTGELFFGEGSRLTVL.

This rearrangement joins TRBV30 to TRBJ2-3; TRBD2 is a possible D gene (6 bases). CDR3 length: 14 residues. Trimming left V 3 bases short and J 4 bases short, with 14 bases between. CDR1 is GTSNPN, CDR2 SVGIG, per germline (reference sequence). The CDR3 nucleotides are TGTGCCTGGAGCCGAAACTGGGGGGCAGATACGCAGTATTTT. Its protein is CAWSRNWGADTQYF.